Listed below are T cell receptor beta chains from one sample, sequenced in a study of CD8 T cells in ankylosing spondylitis. TCRdb used MiXCR to reprocess the 5' RACE reads, holding one entry per CDR3 protein. The data show about 500,000 distinct CDR3 sequences, 5.3% seen once. Sequencing was done on a sample of blood, either unsorted or a sorted T cell fraction (not recorded which). The receptors shown here come from a male donor with ankylosing spondylitis. The CDR3 runs from the conserved cysteine through the conserved F or W. A D gene is named only where the DNA matches it firmly. Clone size is given for some rows only: seen once, a few or many times, or a class if the clone is expanded.

cdr3_nt cdr3_aa j_call v_call d_call clone_size
TGTGCCAGCTCACCCGGGACAGGGGGACGATCTGACACCTTC CASSPGTGGRSDTF TRBJ1-2 TRBV18 TRBD1 many
TGTGCCAGCAGCGTATTGGTCGGGGAGCTGTTTTTT CASSVLVGELFF TRBJ2-2 TRBV9 - many
TGTGCCAGCAGTTACGACAGGGCCGGGGGAGAGACCCAGTACTTC CASSYDRAGGETQYF TRBJ2-5 TRBV12-3/TRBV12-4 - many
TGCGCCAGCAGCTTGGTGCAGGGGCTTTCCGAGCAGTACTTC CASSLVQGLSEQYF TRBJ2-7 TRBV5-1 - many
TGCAGTGCGATACTAGCGGGAGGGGTAACCAAAAACATTCAGTACTTC CSAILAGGVTKNIQYF TRBJ2-4 TRBV20-1 TRBD2 many
TGTGCCAGCAGTCACTTAGGACAAGAGCCCTCCTACGAGCAGTACTTC CASSHLGQEPSYEQYF TRBJ2-7 TRBV28 - many
TGTGCCAGCAGCGCAACAGGGCTTAGCACTGAAGCTTTCTTT CASSATGLSTEAFF TRBJ1-1 TRBV9 - many
TGTGCCAGCAGTTCGCGGGAGTTCACAGATACGCAGTATTTT CASSSREFTDTQYF TRBJ2-3 TRBV28 TRBD2 many
TGTGCTAGCAGCTTAGGGCCGGGACGGACGGGGGAGACCCAGTACTTC CASSLGPGRTGETQYF TRBJ2-5 TRBV7-7 - many
TGTGCCAGCAGCGATGGGGGACATATAGATACGCAGTATTTT CASSDGGHIDTQYF TRBJ2-3 TRBV7-2 - few
TGCAGTGCTAGATCGACAGACGGGGAGACCCAGTACTTC CSARSTDGETQYF TRBJ2-5 TRBV20-1 - many
TGTGCCAGCACCCGGTGGGACAGGGCCTACGAGCAGTACTTC CASTRWDRAYEQYF TRBJ2-7 TRBV6-2/TRBV6-3 TRBD1 -
TGCGCCAGCAGCCAAGATAGGAGGGAATCACCCCTCCACTTT CASSQDRRESPLHF TRBJ1-6 TRBV4-3 - many
TGCAGTGCTAGTCCGCTCCATGACAGGGGCACCAACTCCTACGAGCAGTACTTC CSASPLHDRGTNSYEQYF TRBJ2-7 TRBV20-1 TRBD1 many
TGTGCCAGCAGCTTAGTGGTGGGGCCAGGCAATCAGCCCCAGCATTTT CASSLVVGPGNQPQHF TRBJ1-5 TRBV7-2 - many
TGCAGTGCTAGAGAATCCGGGATAGGGCGCGGCACTGAAGCTTTCTTT CSARESGIGRGTEAFF TRBJ1-1 TRBV20-1 - many
TGTGCCAGCTCATCGGGACCGAGTTCGGGCACCGGGGAGCTGTTTTTT CASSSGPSSGTGELFF TRBJ2-2 TRBV18 - -
TGTGCCAGCAGCCCCGGGGTTTTTGTGGCTCATACGCAGTATTTT CASSPGVFVAHTQYF TRBJ2-3 TRBV7-2 - -
TGCGCCAGCAGCCAAGGACCGGGGGTTAGCGGGAAAGGAGATACGCAGTATTTT CASSQGPGVSGKGDTQYF TRBJ2-3 TRBV4-3 TRBD2 many
TGTGCCACCAGACCGCTGGGTTCCAACGTCCTGACTTTC CATRPLGSNVLTF TRBJ2-6 TRBV24-1 - -
TGCAGTGCTAGTACCTCCGGTGTTAGCTCCTACGAGCAGTACTTC CSASTSGVSSYEQYF TRBJ2-7 TRBV20-1 - many
TGCGCCAGCAGCTTGGGGGACGGCCTCTATAATTCACCCCTCCACTTT CASSLGDGLYNSPLHF TRBJ1-6 TRBV5-1 - many
TGTGCCAGCAGCTCCAACAGGGGCTATGAGCAGTTCTTC CASSSNRGYEQFF TRBJ2-1 TRBV7-8 TRBD1 few
TGTGCCAGCAGCTGGGGGGGGCAGGCAACCTACGAGCAGTACTTC CASSWGGQATYEQYF TRBJ2-7 TRBV5-4 - few
TGTGCCAGCAGCTCCTGGGACAGGGGTGGTCGAAGCTCCTACGAGCAGTACTTC CASSSWDRGGRSSYEQYF TRBJ2-7 TRBV11-1 TRBD1 few
TGTGCCAGCAGCTTGATGACAACCATCTCCTACAATGAGCAGTTCTTC CASSLMTTISYNEQFF TRBJ2-1 TRBV5-5 - -
TGCAGTGCACCCAGGGCAGGGGGCGTTTCCTACGAGCAGTACTTC CSAPRAGGVSYEQYF TRBJ2-7 TRBV20-1 TRBD1 many
TGTGCCAGCAGCCTCGGGAGAGGGTCAGAGACCCAGTACTTC CASSLGRGSETQYF TRBJ2-5 TRBV6-1 - many
TGTGCCATCAGTAAGAACCGGAATGAGCAGTTCTTC CAISKNRNEQFF TRBJ2-1 TRBV10-3 - many
TGTGCCAGCAGTCCTGTCCGGGACAGACCCTATGGCTACACCTTC CASSPVRDRPYGYTF TRBJ1-2 TRBV6-2/TRBV6-3 TRBD1 many
TGCAGCGTTGACCTAGTTTCCCATACGCAGTATTTT CSVDLVSHTQYF TRBJ2-3 TRBV29-1 - many
TGTGCCATCAGTGAGGGCGGGGTGAGCTCCTACAATGAGCAGTTCTTC CAISEGGVSSYNEQFF TRBJ2-1 TRBV10-3 - many
TGTGCCAGCAGCAAGGGGACTAGCGGTAAAGAGACCCAGTACTTC CASSKGTSGKETQYF TRBJ2-5 TRBV5-6 TRBD2 many
TGTGCCAGCAGTACCGGACAGTTTTCGGGGCAGCCCCAGCATTTT CASSTGQFSGQPQHF TRBJ1-5 TRBV27 - many
TGTGCCATCAGTGTGCTGGGGGCTAGCTACGAGCAGTACTTC CAISVLGASYEQYF TRBJ2-7 TRBV10-3 - many
TGTGCCACCAGCGGGCGGGGTAAGCAAGAGACCCAGTACTTC CATSGRGKQETQYF TRBJ2-5 TRBV15 - many
TGTGCCACCAGTGATCCGCGCCTGGGAGGGGCCAACGTCCTGACTTTC CATSDPRLGGANVLTF TRBJ2-6 TRBV24-1 - many
TGTGCCAGCAGTTTTGGGATTAGCAGCTCCTACAATGAGCAGTTCTTC CASSFGISSSYNEQFF TRBJ2-1 TRBV28 - many
TGTGCCAGCAGCTCCACGGGGCCTTACAATGAGCAGTTCTTC CASSSTGPYNEQFF TRBJ2-1 TRBV7-9 - many
TGTGCCAGCAGTCACGGACAGGGATACGGCTACACCTTC CASSHGQGYGYTF TRBJ1-2 TRBV12-3/TRBV12-4 TRBD1 many
TGTGCCAGCATGGCCCTCAAGGGCTTACTCAATGAGCAGTTCTTC CASMALKGLLNEQFF TRBJ2-1 TRBV6-1 - -
TGCAGCGGTACAGGGAATACAGAGACCCAGTACTTC CSGTGNTETQYF TRBJ2-5 TRBV29-1 - few
TGTGCCAGCAGCTTAGTTCGCTCACGGATCTCTGGAAACACCATATATTTT CASSLVRSRISGNTIYF TRBJ1-3 TRBV7-9 - many
TGTGCCAGCAGCACCCGACTAGCGGGAGGTAATGAGCAGTTCTTC CASSTRLAGGNEQFF TRBJ2-1 TRBV7-8 TRBD2 many
TGCGCCAGCAGGTCTCCCGGGGGGGCTGCAGAGACCCAGTACTTC CASRSPGGAAETQYF TRBJ2-5 TRBV5-1 TRBD2 few
TGTGCCAGCAGCTCTGTTAGACTAGCGGGGTACAATGAGCAGTTCTTC CASSSVRLAGYNEQFF TRBJ2-1 TRBV28 TRBD2 -
TGCAGTGCGAGCAACGGCGGGGAGGGAGATACGCAGTATTTT CSASNGGEGDTQYF TRBJ2-3 TRBV20-1 TRBD2 -
TGCGCCAGCAGTGCAACGGGCTTAAACACCATATATTTT CASSATGLNTIYF TRBJ1-3 TRBV10-1 - many